This T cell receptor beta chain was captured in a study of CD8+ T cells in alopecia areata (dated by TCRdb to the late 2010s). About the full investigation: The treated patients took part in an open-label pilot trial in which moderate-to-severe alopecia areata was treated with oral tofacitinib at 5 to 10 mg twice daily. The SALT score, which quantifies the percentage of affected scalp surface area, was used to measure disease severity in treated patients. Scalp clonality was compared across normal scalp (n=4), patchy alopecia areata scalp (n=8), and alopecia totalis/universalis scalp (n=8). immunoSEQ multiplex PCR using 35 Vbeta forward primers and 13 Jbeta reverse primers was used to amplify TCRbeta CDR3 regions. The study used high-throughput TCRbeta sequencing to examine T cell clonal expansion in alopecia areata, in both the C3H/HeJ mouse model and human patients. The RNA source kit depended on sample type: the PAXgene miRNA kit for fixed scalp, the miRNeasy kit for PBMCs, and the RNeasy kit for mouse skin. Patients stayed on tofacitinib for 6 to 18 months and then had 6 months of follow-up off drug so that delayed response and recurrence could be assessed. Patients on tofacitinib were biopsied at baseline and after 4 and 24 weeks of treatment, and several of the patients also had a later scalp biopsy. On the human side, TCRbeta sequencing was run on scalp tissue and on sorted CD4+ and CD8+ peripheral blood T cells from healthy controls and from alopecia areata patients with either patchy or totalis/universalis disease.

The library came from the immunoSEQ multiplex PCR assay. RNA was extracted from all samples and reverse transcribed into cDNA, which served as template for TCR sequencing. SuperScript III was used for first-strand cDNA synthesis, primed with a 2:1 mix of oligo-dT and random hexamers. A synthetic immune receptor repertoire was used to gauge amplification bias, and whatever bias remained was removed computationally. In the authors' own workflow: Raw reads were preprocessed for error removal, and CDR3 was defined according to IMGT conventions as running from the conserved cysteine to phenylalanine. Clonality was computed by normalizing Shannon entropy by log2 of the number of productive unique TCRs and subtracting the result from 1. Whether scalp clones were CD4 or CD8 was inferred by matching scalp TCRbeta sequences against CD4 and CD8 repertoires sorted from blood. TCRdb provides this immuneACCESS table in a form limited to in-frame rearrangements. Some clones are lacking; in checked studies, under half of them reflect an unresolved V gene, and why the rest are absent is not known. V and J calls and clone size are those listed in that table; D and trimming were worked out from the DNA. The sample table records some 110,000 clones; roughly 63% of these occur just once. Approximately 31% of the sample comes from the top ten.

On the study overall, not on this receptor specifically: With tofacitinib, both scalp clonality and the number of expanded CD8+ clones among the top 100 scalp clones went down significantly. Because the treated cohort was small and had just a single nonresponder, larger studies are needed to establish links between baseline CD8+ expansion and response. Scalp TCR repertoire analysis is complicated because resident alphabeta T cells in normal human skin are also sequenced, whereas mouse skin is dominated by gammadelta T cells. TCR sequences shared between patients were less clear than in mice, possibly partly because of HLA diversity in the patient population. During tofacitinib treatment, many expanded lesional clones remained in scalp and blood, and this persistence may partly explain relapse after treatment is stopped. Compared with normal scalp, lesional scalp had higher clonality and more expanded CD8+ clones, particularly in alopecia totalis/universalis, a pattern that suggests antigenic drive.

Comments on this clone: Its antigen is currently not known. Base qualities are not recorded, but no much larger clone differs from it by a single base.

In light of the paper, this sample's time point label describes: less than five weeks on oral tofacitinib. The treatment or condition label for this specimen denotes: oral pan-JAK inhibitor, 5-10 mg twice daily. Peripheral blood and lesional scalp punch biopsies were obtained from patients with alopecia areata. After PBMCs were isolated by density centrifugation and stained for CD3, CD4 and CD8, a FACSAria was used to sort CD4+ and CD8+ T cells. The TCR sequence derives from a human donor with alopecia areata. Here the sequenced sample was CD8+ T cells sorted from blood, taken at week 4, from a patient treated with tofacitinib.

The nucleotide sequence is given as TGTGCCAGCAGTGGGACAATGAACACTGAAGCTTTCTTT. This sequence encodes CASSGTMNTEAFF. The chain is made from TRBV2 and TRBJ1-1; the best D guess is TRBD1, with 5 bases matching. At the junction V is shortened by 4 bases and J by 0 bases, with 6 bases in between. CDR1 and CDR2 are drawn from the germline V gene: SNHLY, FYNNEI. The CDR3, cysteine through phenylalanine, is 13 amino acids long. Kept here is only the CDR3 DNA, which spans 39 bases and is read in frame from base 1.